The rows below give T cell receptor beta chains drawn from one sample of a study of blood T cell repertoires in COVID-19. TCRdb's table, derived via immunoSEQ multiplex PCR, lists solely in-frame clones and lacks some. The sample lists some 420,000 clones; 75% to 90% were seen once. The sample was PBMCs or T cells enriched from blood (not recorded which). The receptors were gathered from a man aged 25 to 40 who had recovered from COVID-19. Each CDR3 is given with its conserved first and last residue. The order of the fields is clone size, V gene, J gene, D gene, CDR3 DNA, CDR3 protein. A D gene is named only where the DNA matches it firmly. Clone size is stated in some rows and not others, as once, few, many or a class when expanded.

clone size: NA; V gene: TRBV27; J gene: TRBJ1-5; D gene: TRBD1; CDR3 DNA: TGTGCCAGCAGAAAACAGGGGGCTGAGATCCAGCCCCAGCATTTT; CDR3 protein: CASRKQGAEIQPQHF
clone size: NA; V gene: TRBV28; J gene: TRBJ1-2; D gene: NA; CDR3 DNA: TGTGCCAGCAGTTTAAAACAGAACTATGGCTACACCTTC; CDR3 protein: CASSLKQNYGYTF
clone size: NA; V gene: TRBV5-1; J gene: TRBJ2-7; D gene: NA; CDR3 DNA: TGCGCCAGCAGACGGGGAGATAGATACTACGAGCAGTACTTC; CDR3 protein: CASRRGDRYYEQYF
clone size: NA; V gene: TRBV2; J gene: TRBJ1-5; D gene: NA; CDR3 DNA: TGTGCCAGCAAGCGAAATGGCCCCCAGCATTTT; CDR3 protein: CASKRNGPQHF
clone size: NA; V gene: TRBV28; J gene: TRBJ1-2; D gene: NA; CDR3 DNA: TGTGCCAGCAGTTTAGCCGACAAGATCTATGGCTACACCTTC; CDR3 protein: CASSLADKIYGYTF
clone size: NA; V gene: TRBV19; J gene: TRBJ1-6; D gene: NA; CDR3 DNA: TGTGCCAGTAACAGAGAACTCTATAATTCACCCCTCCACTTT; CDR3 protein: CASNRELYNSPLHF
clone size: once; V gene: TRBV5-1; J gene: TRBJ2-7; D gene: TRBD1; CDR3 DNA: TGCGCCAGCAGCACTCCGGGACAGATCTACGAGCAGTACTTC; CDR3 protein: CASSTPGQIYEQYF
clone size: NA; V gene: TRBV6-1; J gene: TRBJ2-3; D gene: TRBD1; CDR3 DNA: TGTGCCAGCAGTGAAGCGGCAGGGGGAAAAGGGACAGATACGCAGTATTTT; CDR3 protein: CASSEAAGGKGTDTQYF
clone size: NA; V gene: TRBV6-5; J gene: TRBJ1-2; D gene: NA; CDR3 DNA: TGTGCCGCGACTCCCGGGACACCGAACTATGGCTACACCTTC; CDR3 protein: CAATPGTPNYGYTF
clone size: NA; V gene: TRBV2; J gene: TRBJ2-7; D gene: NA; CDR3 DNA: TGTGCCAGCAGGGACTTAAAATACGAGCAGTACTTC; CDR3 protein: CASRDLKYEQYF